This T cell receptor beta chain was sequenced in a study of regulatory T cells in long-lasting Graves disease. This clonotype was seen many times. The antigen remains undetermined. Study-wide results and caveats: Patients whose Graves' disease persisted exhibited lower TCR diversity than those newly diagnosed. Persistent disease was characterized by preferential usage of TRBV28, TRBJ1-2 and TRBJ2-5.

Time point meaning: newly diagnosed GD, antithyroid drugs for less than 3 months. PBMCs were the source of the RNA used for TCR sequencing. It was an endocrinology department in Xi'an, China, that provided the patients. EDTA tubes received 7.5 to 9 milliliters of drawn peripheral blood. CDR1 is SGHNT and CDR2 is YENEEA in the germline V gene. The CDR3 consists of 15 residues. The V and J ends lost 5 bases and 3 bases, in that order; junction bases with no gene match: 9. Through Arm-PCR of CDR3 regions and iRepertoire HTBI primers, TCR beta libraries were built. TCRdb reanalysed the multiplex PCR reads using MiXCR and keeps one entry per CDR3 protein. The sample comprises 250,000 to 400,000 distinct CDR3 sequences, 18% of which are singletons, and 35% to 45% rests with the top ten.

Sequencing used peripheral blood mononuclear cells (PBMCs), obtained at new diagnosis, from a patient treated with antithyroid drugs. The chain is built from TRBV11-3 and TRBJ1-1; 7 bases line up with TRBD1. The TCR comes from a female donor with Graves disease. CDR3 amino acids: CASSGRTGGDTEAFF. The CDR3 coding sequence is TGTGCCAGCAGCGGCCGGACAGGAGGGGACACTGAAGCTTTCTTT.